This is a list of T cell receptor beta chains from one sample in a study of shared clonotypes between healthy human individuals. Sequencing was performed with immunoSEQ multiplex PCR; in TCRdb, only in-frame clones are kept and a portion is missing. The sample has roughly 570,000 clones; roughly 98% are singletons. The sequenced sample consisted of naive CD8+ T cells sorted from blood. These receptors all stem from a man aged 25-45 years in good health. CDR3s include the opening cysteine and the closing phenylalanine or tryptophan. D genes are given only for firm matches. Size values are once, few and many counts, or a class for expanded clones, and some rows have none.

>TRBJ1-1|-|-|TRBV27|14
CASSLWAGNTEAFF
TGTGCCAGCAGTTTATGGGCTGGGAACACTGAAGCTTTCTTT
>TRBJ2-1|-|-|TRBV29-1|12
CRAGSPYNEQFF
TGCCGGGCGGGGTCTCCCTACAATGAGCAGTTCTTC
>TRBJ2-1|-|-|TRBV7-9|16
CASSSKGGPIRDEQFF
TGTGCCAGCAGCTCCAAGGGGGGACCAATTAGGGATGAGCAGTTCTTC
>TRBJ2-7|-|-|TRBV27|13
CASSFKGPYEQYF
TGTGCCAGCAGTTTCAAGGGCCCCTACGAGCAGTACTTC
>TRBJ1-5|TRBD1|-|TRBV2|17
CASSIGQGALSNQPQHF
TGTGCCAGCAGTATCGGACAGGGGGCCCTTAGCAATCAGCCCCAGCATTTT
>TRBJ2-1|TRBD2|-|TRBV11-2|19
CASSLGPSGSSGSYNEQFF
TGTGCCAGCAGCTTAGGCCCTAGCGGGAGCTCCGGCTCCTACAATGAGCAGTTCTTC
>TRBJ1-1|-|-|TRBV27|17
CASSLSVLRKMNTEAFF
TGTGCCAGCAGTTTAAGTGTGTTACGGAAAATGAACACTGAAGCTTTCTTT
>TRBJ1-1|-|-|TRBV4-1|13
CASSQTVDTEAFF
TGCGCCAGCAGCCAGACAGTAGACACTGAAGCTTTCTTT
>TRBJ2-1|TRBD2|-|TRBV11-3|15
CASSLASGANNEQFF
TGTGCCAGCAGCTTAGCTAGCGGGGCAAACAATGAGCAGTTCTTC
>TRBJ2-7|TRBD1|-|TRBV2|14
CASKDRGRGYEQYF
TGTGCCAGCAAAGACAGGGGGCGGGGGTACGAGCAGTACTTC
>TRBJ1-5|-|-|TRBV27|14
CASSTGMSNQPQHF
TGTGCCAGCAGTACAGGAATGAGCAATCAGCCCCAGCATTTT
>TRBJ1-5|TRBD1|-|TRBV14|14
CASSQTGGSEPQHF
TGTGCCAGCAGCCAAACAGGGGGGAGCGAGCCCCAGCATTTT
>TRBJ2-2|-|once|TRBV9|15
CASSARDENTGELFF
TGTGCCAGCAGCGCCCGGGACGAGAACACCGGGGAGCTGTTTTTT
>TRBJ2-2|-|-|TRBV7-8|14
CASSLIPNTGELFF
TGTGCCAGCAGCTTAATCCCGAACACCGGGGAGCTGTTTTTT
>TRBJ2-7|-|-|TRBV6-1|11
CASSEINEQYF
TGTGCCAGCAGTGAAATCAACGAGCAGTACTTC
>TRBJ2-1|TRBD2|-|TRBV7-8|16
CASSPPSSGSGDEQFF
TGTGCCAGCAGCCCCCCCTCTAGCGGGAGTGGAGATGAGCAGTTCTTC
>TRBJ2-2|-|-|TRBV5-1|14
CASSVYPNTGELFF
TGCGCCAGCAGCGTGTACCCGAACACCGGGGAGCTGTTTTTT
>TRBJ2-2|-|-|TRBV10-3|16
CAISEIGDSNTGELFF
TGTGCCATCAGCGAGATAGGGGATTCGAACACCGGGGAGCTGTTTTTT
>TRBJ2-3|TRBD2|-|TRBV9|16
CASSDTGTSGTDTQYF
TGTGCCAGCAGTGATACCGGGACTAGCGGCACAGATACGCAGTATTTT
>TRBJ1-5|-|-|TRBV5-6|13
CASSLGGLQPQHF
TGTGCCAGCAGCTTGGGGGGTTTGCAGCCCCAGCATTTT
>TRBJ2-1|-|-|TRBV15|16
CATSLLGTSSYNEQFF
TGTGCCACCAGCCTCCTAGGGACCAGCTCCTACAATGAGCAGTTCTTC
>TRBJ1-3|-|-|TRBV7-9|16
CASSPPTGPSGNTIYF
TGTGCCAGCAGCCCTCCGACAGGCCCCTCTGGAAACACCATATATTTT
>TRBJ2-2|-|-|TRBV14|16
CASSQGRGLATGELFF
TGTGCCAGCAGCCAAGGAAGAGGGCTGGCAACCGGGGAGCTGTTTTTT
>TRBJ2-6|-|-|TRBV2|14
CASSALTGANVLTF
TGTGCCAGCAGTGCCCTTACTGGGGCCAACGTCCTGACTTTC
>TRBJ2-3|-|-|TRBV2|18
CASSEAVLGTLLTDTQYF
TGTGCCAGCAGTGAAGCGGTGCTTGGGACACTACTCACAGATACGCAGTATTTT
>TRBJ2-7|-|-|TRBV28|14
CASSLRRSSYEQYF
TGTGCCAGCAGTTTACGCAGGAGCTCCTACGAGCAGTACTTC
>TRBJ2-2|-|once|TRBV9|14
CASSPWVVTGELFF
TGTGCCAGCAGCCCTTGGGTTGTCACCGGGGAGCTGTTTTTT
>TRBJ1-2|-|-|TRBV14|14
CASNSGGAGVGYTF
TGTGCCAGCAACTCAGGAGGAGCGGGGGTTGGCTACACCTTC
>TRBJ2-1|-|-|TRBV2|16
CASSEFRGGEYNEQFF
TGTGCCAGCAGTGAATTCCGTGGTGGGGAATACAATGAGCAGTTCTTC
>TRBJ2-7|-|once|TRBV29-1|12
CSVAYTGTEQYF
TGCAGCGTTGCCTATACAGGGACCGAGCAGTACTTC
>TRBJ2-7|TRBD1|-|TRBV4-1|13
CASSHRTGYEQYF
TGCGCCAGCAGCCACCGGACAGGGTACGAGCAGTACTTC
>TRBJ2-7|TRBD1|once|TRBV5-4|15
CASSPRTGFSYEQYF
TGTGCCAGCAGCCCCCGGACAGGCTTTTCCTACGAGCAGTACTTC
>TRBJ1-5|TRBD1|-|TRBV27|16
CASSPGTGYSNQPQHF
TGTGCCAGCAGTCCTGGGACAGGCTATAGCAATCAGCCCCAGCATTTT
>TRBJ2-1|-|-|TRBV7-7|14
CASSLAKGHNEQFF
TGTGCCAGCAGCTTAGCAAAGGGACACAATGAGCAGTTCTTC
>TRBJ2-2|-|-|TRBV11-2|15
CASSLVGRNTGELFF
TGTGCCAGCAGCTTAGTCGGGAGGAACACCGGGGAGCTGTTTTTT
>TRBJ1-2|TRBD1|-|TRBV27|13
CASSFGTGVGYTF
TGTGCCAGCAGTTTTGGGACAGGGGTTGGCTACACCTTC
>TRBJ1-2|-|-|TRBV6-1|12
CASRTANYGYTF
TGTGCCAGCAGGACAGCTAACTATGGCTACACCTTC
>TRBJ2-1|TRBD1|-|TRBV7-9|16
CASSPRDGQGAGEQFF
TGTGCCAGCAGCCCAAGAGACGGACAGGGGGCCGGTGAGCAGTTCTTC
>TRBJ2-1|-|-|TRBV15|12
CATSRDGNEQFF
TGTGCCACCAGCAGAGATGGGAATGAGCAGTTCTTC
>TRBJ2-1|TRBD2|-|TRBV4-1|13
CASSQGGRVEQFF
TGCGCCAGCAGCCAAGGGGGGAGGGTTGAGCAGTTCTTC